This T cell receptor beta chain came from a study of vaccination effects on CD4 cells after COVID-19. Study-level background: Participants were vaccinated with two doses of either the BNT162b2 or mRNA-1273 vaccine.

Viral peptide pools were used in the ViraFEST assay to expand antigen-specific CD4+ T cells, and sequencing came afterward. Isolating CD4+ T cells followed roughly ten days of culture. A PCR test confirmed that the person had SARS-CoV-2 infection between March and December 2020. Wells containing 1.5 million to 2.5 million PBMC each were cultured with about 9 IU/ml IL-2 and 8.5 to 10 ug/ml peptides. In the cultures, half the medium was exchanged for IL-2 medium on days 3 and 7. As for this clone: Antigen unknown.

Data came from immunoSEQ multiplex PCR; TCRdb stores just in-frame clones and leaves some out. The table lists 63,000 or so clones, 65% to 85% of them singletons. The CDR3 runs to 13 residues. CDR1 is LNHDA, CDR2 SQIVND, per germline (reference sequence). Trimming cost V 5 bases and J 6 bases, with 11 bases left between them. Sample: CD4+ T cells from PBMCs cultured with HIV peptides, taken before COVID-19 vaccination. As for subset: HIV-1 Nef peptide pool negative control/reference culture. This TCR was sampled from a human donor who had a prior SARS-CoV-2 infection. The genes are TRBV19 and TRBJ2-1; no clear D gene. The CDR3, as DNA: TGTGCCAGTAGTCCCCGGGTCCCCAATGAGCAGTTCTTC. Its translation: CASSPRVPNEQFF.